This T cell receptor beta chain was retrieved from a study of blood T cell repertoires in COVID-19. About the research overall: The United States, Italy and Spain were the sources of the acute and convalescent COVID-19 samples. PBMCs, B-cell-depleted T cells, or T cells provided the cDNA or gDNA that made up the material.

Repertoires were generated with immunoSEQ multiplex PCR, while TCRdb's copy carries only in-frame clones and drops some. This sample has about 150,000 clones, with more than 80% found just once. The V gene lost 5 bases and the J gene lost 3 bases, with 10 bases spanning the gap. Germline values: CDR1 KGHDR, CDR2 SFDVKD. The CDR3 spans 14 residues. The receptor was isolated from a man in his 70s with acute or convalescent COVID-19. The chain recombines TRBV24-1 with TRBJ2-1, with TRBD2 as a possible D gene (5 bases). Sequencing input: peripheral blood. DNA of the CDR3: TGTGCCACCAGTGGAGACGGACTCTACAATGAGCAGTTCTTC. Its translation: CATSGDGLYNEQFF.